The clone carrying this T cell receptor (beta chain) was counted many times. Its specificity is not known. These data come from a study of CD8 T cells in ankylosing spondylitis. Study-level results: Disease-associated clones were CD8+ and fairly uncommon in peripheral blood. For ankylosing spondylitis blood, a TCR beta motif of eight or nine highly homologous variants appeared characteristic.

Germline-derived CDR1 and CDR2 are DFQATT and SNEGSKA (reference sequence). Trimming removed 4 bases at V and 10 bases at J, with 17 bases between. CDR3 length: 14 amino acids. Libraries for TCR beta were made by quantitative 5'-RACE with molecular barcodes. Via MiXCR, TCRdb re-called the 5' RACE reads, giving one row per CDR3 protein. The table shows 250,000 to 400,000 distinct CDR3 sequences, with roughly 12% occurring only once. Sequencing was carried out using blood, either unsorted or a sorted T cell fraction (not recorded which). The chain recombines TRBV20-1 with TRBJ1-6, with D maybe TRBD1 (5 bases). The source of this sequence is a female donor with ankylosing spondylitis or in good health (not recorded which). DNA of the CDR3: TGCAGTGCTACCAAAGGACACTACGGGTCACCCCTCCACTTT. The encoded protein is CSATKGHYGSPLHF.